The subject of this entry is one TCR beta chain. Its antigen is still unknown. This record comes from a study of shared clonotypes between healthy human individuals. Germline loops: CDR1 SGHRS, CDR2 YFSETQ. The junction had 5 bases not matched to a gene; V was cut back by 4 bases and J by 5 bases. CDR3 length: 14 amino acids. The repertoire was sequenced with immunoSEQ multiplex PCR; TCRdb's copy has only in-frame clones and lacks some. The repertoire has some 2.4 million clones, roughly 93% of them found once; the top ten carry approximately 0.37%. General study results and limits: Clonotypes shared by all four donors outscored non-shared clonotypes in generation probability.

There were no recent acute infections or vaccinations among the donors, who were healthy HIV-negative adults. All of the donors resided in Nashville, Tennessee, and each was a Caucasian adult. The sample was naive CD4+ T cells from PBMCs. Subset in this sample: CD45RA+ positively selected. The TCR was taken from a man aged 18 to 29 in good health. Some clones in this sample may be carry-over from other donors' samples. The V gene is TRBV5-1, the J gene TRBJ1-5, with 8 bases fitting TRBD1. DNA for the CDR3: TGCGCCAGCAGCCAAGAGACAGGGGATCAGCCCCAGCATTTT. It is translated as CASSQETGDQPQHF.